Following are 8 T cell receptor beta chains from one sample sequenced in a study of vaccination effects on CD4 cells after COVID-19. After expansion with viral peptide pools in the ViraFEST assay, antigen-specific CD4+ T cells were sequenced. Subsequent to 10 days of culture, CD4+ T cells were isolated. These receptors have no known antigen. Profiled with immunoSEQ multiplex PCR; TCRdb holds only in-frame clones, not every one. Of roughly 20,000 clones listed, 70% are singletons. This specimen was CD4+ T cells from PBMCs cultured with HCoV-229E spike peptides, taken before COVID-19 vaccination. These receptor sequences come from a human donor who received a COVID-19 vaccine.

A few counts support this clone. The genes are TRBV7-2 and TRBJ1-5; TRBD1 might be the D (5 bases). V lost 0 bases and J lost 2, with 8 bases in between. CDR3 length: 15 amino acids. CDR1 is SGHTA, CDR2 FQGNSA, per germline. CDR3 DNA sequence: TGTGCCAGCAGCTTAGCTCGGGGGGGCAATCAGCCCCAGCATTTT. This translates into CASSLARGGNQPQHF.

This clone was detected only a few times. The rearrangement uses TRBV6-4 and TRBJ2-1, with 8 bases matching TRBD1. Germline V gene lookup returns CDR1 MRHNA and CDR2 SNTAGT. V lost 3 bases, J lost 7 bases, and 8 bases stayed unmatched. The CDR3 totals 15 residues. The DNA of the CDR3 is TGTGCCAGCAGTGATGGACAGGGAAACTCTAATGAGCAGTTCTTC. It yields the protein CASSDGQGNSNEQFF.

The J gene is TRBJ2-3, the V gene TRBV27; no clear D gene. Trimming shortened V by 6 bases and J by 8 bases, and 12 bases separated the two germline ends. Germline assignment: CDR1 MNHEY and CDR2 SMNVEV (reference sequence). The CDR3 loop spans 12 amino acids. The CDR3 here is CASRPLLGTQYF. As DNA, the CDR3 is TGTGCCAGCAGACCCCTCCTGGGTACGCAGTATTTT.

This chain uses TRBV5-1 with TRBJ2-7; possibly TRBD1 for D (6 bases). Germline-derived CDR1 and CDR2 are SGHRS and YFSETQ. The ends were cut back, 3 bases at V and 3 bases at J, with 13 bases in the middle. This CDR3 has 14 residues. The CDR3 DNA sequence: TGCGCCAGCAGCTCACAGGGATTGGGCTACGAGCAGTACTTC. It codes for CASSSQGLGYEQYF.

The chain links TRBV3-1 (or the pseudogene TRBV3-2) to TRBJ2-7; D not resolved. Germline V gives CDR1 LGHDT, CDR2 YNNKEL (reference sequence). CDR3 length: 11 residues. V was trimmed by 1 base and J by 6 bases, leaving 4 bases between them. The CDR3 reads CASSQGGEQYF. CDR3 nucleotides: TGTGCCAGCAGCCAAGGGGGCGAGCAGTACTTC.

The V gene is TRBV30, the J gene TRBJ1-1, with D unresolved. V was trimmed by 0 bases and J by 7 bases, leaving 12 bases between them. Germline V gene lookup returns CDR1 GTSNPN and CDR2 SVGIG (reference sequence). The CDR3 extends over 13 amino acids. The CDR3 spells CAWSVRLASEAFF. The CDR3 DNA reads TGTGCCTGGAGTGTAAGGTTAGCCAGTGAAGCTTTCTTT.

The gene calls are TRBV2 and TRBJ1-5, with D possibly being TRBD1 (6 bases). The length of the CDR3 is 16 residues. Germline V gene sequence: CDR1 SNHLY, CDR2 FYNNEI. V lost 0 bases to trimming and J lost 5 bases, with 14 bases between them. The CDR3 coding sequence is TGTGCCAGCAGTGAAGCTACAGGGCGGGGGCATCAGCCCCAGCATTTT. It codes for CASSEATGRGHQPQHF.

This clone was observed a handful of times. The chain has TRBV3-1 (or the pseudogene TRBV3-2) and TRBJ2-1, with 8 bases matching TRBD2. Trimming removed 6 bases from V and 3 bases from J; junction bases left unmatched: 7. CDR1 LGHDT and CDR2 YNNKEL come from the germline V gene (reference sequence). This CDR3 spans 15 amino acids. CDR3: CASRTGTSSYNEQFF. The CDR3 DNA is TGTGCCAGCAGAACTGGGACTAGTAGCTACAATGAGCAGTTCTTC.